This T cell receptor beta chain originates from a study of shared clonotypes between healthy human individuals. Study-level points and caveats: Expectations were that clonotype sharing among donors would be affected by sequencing depth.

The CDR3 runs 15 residues. V shed 6 bases and J 5 bases; nucleotides not matched to a gene: 9. The germline V gene has CDR1 MNHEY and CDR2 SVGAGI. As processed by the authors: Quality scores were absent from the junction-only immunoSEQ sequences, so filtering differed. Method: immunoSEQ multiplex PCR; TCRdb's copy keeps in-frame clones and lacks some. From that table come the V and J calls and clone size; the DNA was used to work out D and trimming. The sample contains about 2.2 million clones, about 93% of which appear only once. As to this clone: The target antigen is unknown.

Naive CD8 cells lacked CD45RO, underwent positive selection for CCR7 and left out terminally differentiated effector memory CD45RA+ cells. Donors comprised only Caucasian adults living in Nashville, Tennessee. This sequence originates from a man between 18 and 29 years old in good health. Some clones in this sample may be carry-over from other donors' samples. The rearrangement uses TRBV6-5 and TRBJ1-5; 8 nucleotides agree with TRBD1. The sample consisted of naive CD8+ T cells from PBMCs. The CDR3 DNA is TGTGCCAGCAGGGGCCTGCAGGGGGCGGATCAGCCCCAGCATTTT. Its translation is CASRGLQGADQPQHF.